This TCR beta chain was captured in a study of shared clonotypes between healthy human individuals. Positive CCR7 selection of CD45RO-negative cells yielded the naive CD8 cells, and terminally differentiated effector memory CD45RA+ cells were excluded. Measured with immunoSEQ multiplex PCR; TCRdb has only the in-frame clones, and not every one. The sample shows fewer than 1 million clones, 95% to 97% of them seen only once. Points on this clone: Other DNA sequences in the same sample also yield this CDR3.

The sequenced sample consisted of naive CD8+ T cells sorted from blood. The TCR originated in a man under 40 in good health.

CDR3 amino acids: CASSLGGRPSTDTQYF. CDR3 DNA: TGTGCCAGCAGCTTGGGGGGCCGGCCTAGCACAGATACGCAGTATTTT. The chain uses TRBV11-2 and TRBJ2-3, with D perhaps matching TRBD1 or TRBD2 (6 bases each). Germline assignment: CDR1 SGHAT and CDR2 FQNNGV. This CDR3 spans 16 amino acids. V shed 3 bases and J shed 0 bases, with 13 bases lying between them.